The 27 T cell receptor beta chains presented below share a single source sample, sequenced in a study of T-cell memory formation after mild COVID-19. TCRdb redid the calling of the 5' RACE reads with MiXCR, one entry per CDR3 protein. The repertoire consists of 450,000 or so distinct CDR3 sequences, with roughly 23% occurring once and the leading ten covering about 12%. The sequenced sample consisted of PBMCs or a T cell subset sorted from them (not recorded which). The receptors derive from an adult woman who had mild COVID-19 (a few samples of this study predate the infection). Cell type and time point are not known.

This clonotype occurred a few times. The J gene is TRBJ2-2, the V gene TRBV7-2; D remains ambiguous. The germline V gene encodes CDR1 SGHTA and CDR2 FQGNSA. This CDR3 has 15 amino acids. Trimming took off 3 bases at V and 5 bases at J, with 13 bases between the two ends. The DNA for the CDR3 is TGTGCCAGCAGCTTTACAGACTCCGGAACCGGGGAGCTGTTTTTT. It codes for CASSFTDSGTGELFF.

This clonotype was observed a few times. The chain links TRBV5-1 to TRBJ2-1; 14 nucleotides match TRBD2. Germline CDR1 SGHRS, CDR2 YFSETQ. This CDR3 contains 16 residues. V was clipped by 0 bases and J by 8 bases; unmatched bases: 4. The CDR3 DNA follows: TGCGCCAGCAGCTTGGGACTAGCGGGGGGGCTGGATGAGCAGTTCTTC. It encodes CASSLGLAGGLDEQFF.

The chain couples TRBV6-2 or TRBV6-3 to TRBJ2-3; possible D gene TRBD2, 5 bases. The CDR3 totals 14 residues. V was clipped by 6 bases and J by 6 bases, with 16 bases between them. Germline values: CDR1 MNHEY, CDR2 SVGEGT. The CDR3 here is CASSPDPEADTQYF. The CDR3 bases are TGTGCCAGCAGCCCGGACCCGGAGGCCGATACGCAGTATTTT.

This clonotype has just a few counts. The chain couples TRBV7-9 to TRBJ2-7; D assignment may be TRBD1 or TRBD2 (5 bases each). The CDR3 has 15 residues. Trimming stripped 1 base from V and 0 bases from J, with 10 bases between. Germline CDR1 SEHNR, CDR2 FQNEAQ (reference sequence). The CDR3 reads CASSLGGNGSYEQYF. The DNA of the CDR3 is TGTGCCAGCAGCTTAGGGGGGAACGGCTCCTACGAGCAGTACTTC.

This clonotype has ten or more counts. The chain has TRBV27 and TRBJ2-1; 7 nucleotides agree with TRBD2. Trimming at V came to 0 bases and at J to 8 bases, leaving 1 base not matched to a gene. The CDR3 runs to 13 residues. Germline V gene lookup returns CDR1 MNHEY and CDR2 SMNVEV (reference sequence). The CDR3 loop reads CASSLSGRDEQFF. CDR3 DNA sequence: TGTGCCAGCAGTTTATCAGGGAGGGATGAGCAGTTCTTC.

The rearrangement links TRBV5-1 to TRBJ1-1; the match to TRBD1 covers 7 bases. The CDR3 loop spans 14 amino acids. With V trimmed by 3 bases and J by 4 bases, 6 bases remained unmatched. Germline CDR1 is SGHRS and CDR2 is YFSETQ. The CDR3 region is CASSSGQRTTEAFF. The CDR3, as DNA: TGCGCCAGCAGCTCGGGACAGCGGACCACTGAAGCTTTCTTT.

This clonotype was picked up a small number of times. This chain connects TRBV7-9 to TRBJ1-2; 7 bases fit TRBD1. Trimming removed 5 bases from V and 3 bases from J; junction bases left unmatched: 9. Germline V CDR1 and CDR2: SEHNR, FQNEAQ (reference sequence). The CDR3 consists of 15 residues. CDR3 in amino acids: CASSKPGQIHYGYTF. CDR3 in DNA: TGTGCCAGCAGCAAACCGGGACAGATACACTATGGCTACACCTTC.

This clonotype was seen more than once but under ten times. The chain combines TRBV7-9 with TRBJ1-1, with D possibly TRBD1 on 6 matching bases. Between the trimmed V and J ends, which lost 3 bases and 0 bases, there was a span of 11 bases. The CDR3 is 15 residues long. Germline-derived CDR1 and CDR2 are SEHNR and FQNEAQ (reference sequence). The CDR3 loop reads CASSLGAGMNTEAFF. The CDR3 nucleotides read TGTGCCAGCAGCTTGGGGGCCGGAATGAACACTGAAGCTTTCTTT. Using reference TRBV7-9 and TRBJ1-1 for the parts outside the CDR3, the full variable domain is DTGVSQNPRHKITKRGQNVTFRCDPISEHNRLYWYRQTLGQGPEFLTYFQNEAQLEKSRLLSDRFSAERPKGSFSTLEIQRTEQGDSAMYLCASSLGAGMNTEAFFGQGTRLTVV.

This clonotype was found a few times. The chain couples TRBV5-1 to TRBJ2-3; 13 bases agree with TRBD2. The trim removed 4 bases at V and 5 bases at J, leaving 10 bases unmatched. The CDR3 is 17 amino acids. Germline assignment: CDR1 SGHRS and CDR2 YFSETQ. The chain's CDR3 is CASSIGSLAGGQDTQYF. CDR3 nucleotide sequence: TGCGCCAGCAGCATCGGGTCACTAGCGGGGGGGCAAGATACGCAGTATTTT. The complete variable domain, with remaining parts taken from reference TRBV5-1 and TRBJ2-3, reads KAGVTQTPRYLIKTRGQQVTLSCSPISGHRSVSWYQQTPGQGLQFLFEYFSETQRNKGNFPGRFSGRQFSNSRSEMNVSTLELGDSALYLCASSIGSLAGGQDTQYFGPGTRLTVL.

The rearrangement uses TRBV4-1 and TRBJ2-1, with TRBD2 identical over 7 bases. This CDR3 spans 12 amino acids. J gave up 10 bases and V 4 bases, and 4 bases lay outside the gene matches. Germline CDR1 is MGHRA and CDR2 is YSYEKL. The CDR3 nucleotides read TGCGCCAGCAGCCGGGGAGGGGAGGAGCAGTTCTTC. Its translation: CASSRGGEEQFF.

This chain's CDR3 is CASSYNTDTQYF. The CDR3 DNA reads as TGTGCCAGCAGTTACAACACAGATACGCAGTATTTT. This rearrangement joins TRBV6-5 to TRBJ2-3; D is unclear. Trimming cost V 2 bases and J 2 bases, with 2 bases left between them. The CDR3 is made up of 12 amino acids. The germline gives CDR1 MNHEY, CDR2 SVGAGI.

This chain connects TRBV6-5 to TRBJ1-4; D is ambiguous. V shed 6 bases and J shed 0 bases, with 5 bases lying between them. CDR3 length: 13 amino acids. The germline CDR1 and CDR2 sequences are MNHEY and SVGAGI. CDR3 protein: CASRVTTNEKLFF. Here the CDR3 DNA reads TGTGCCAGCAGAGTTACAACTAATGAAAAACTGTTTTTT.

This rearrangement joins TRBV7-2 to TRBJ2-5, with 8 positions matching TRBD1. There are 14 residues in the CDR3. CDR1 and CDR2 from the germline V gene are SGHTA and FQGNSA. Germline trimming cut 2 bases from V and 3 bases from J; bases unmatched to any gene: 2. CDR3 DNA sequence: TGTGCCAGCAGCTTAAGGACAGGGAAAGAGACCCAGTACTTC. Encoded protein: CASSLRTGKETQYF.

This clonotype was observed a few times. J is TRBJ2-7 and V is TRBV20-1; TRBD2 is a possible D gene (6 bases). The CDR3 length is 14 residues. Between the trimmed V and J ends, which lost 3 bases and 7 bases, there was a span of 19 bases. Germline V CDR1 and CDR2: DFQATT, SNEGSKA (reference sequence). The CDR3 sequence: CSARLRESSREQYF. The CDR3 DNA is TGCAGTGCTAGGTTACGGGAGTCTTCGAGGGAGCAGTACTTC.

Only a few counts were recorded for this clonotype. This chain connects TRBV29-1 to TRBJ2-3; TRBD1 matches 8 bases. CDR3 length: 14 residues. Germline values: CDR1 SQVTM, CDR2 ANQGSEA. V shed 3 bases, J shed 3 bases, and the junction held 5 bases outside the gene matches. CDR3 sequence (DNA): TGCAGCGTTGAGGGGACAGGAATAACAGATACGCAGTATTTT. Protein sequence: CSVEGTGITDTQYF.

The chain has TRBV20-1 and TRBJ2-7; 13 nucleotides line up with TRBD2. From germline, CDR1 is DFQATT and CDR2 SNEGSKA (reference sequence). The V segment lost 6 bases and the J segment 3 bases; nucleotides outside the gene matches: 11. This CDR3 has 16 residues. CDR3 residues: CSAEGTSGTSFYEQYF. The CDR3 bases are TGCAGTGCCGAGGGGACTAGCGGGACCTCCTTCTACGAGCAGTACTTC.

The rearrangement uses TRBV19 and TRBJ2-7; D not resolved. Germline CDR1 is LNHDA and CDR2 is SQIVND (reference sequence). The CDR3 contains 15 residues. V lost 4 bases to trimming and J lost 1 base, with 14 bases between them. The CDR3 nucleotides are TGTGCCAGTAGTACCTCGACGACGCAGTCCTACGAGCAGTACTTC. Translated: CASSTSTTQSYEQYF.

This clonotype showed up just a few times. Here the CDR3 DNA reads TGTGCCAGTAGTCCCGTACAGGGTTATGGCTACACCTTC. Translating it yields CASSPVQGYGYTF. This chain connects TRBV19 to TRBJ1-2, with D perhaps TRBD1 (6 bases). The CDR3 has 13 residues. Trimming left V 5 bases short and J 5 bases short, with 12 bases between. Germline V lookup: CDR1 LNHDA, CDR2 SQIVND (reference sequence).

This clonotype was detected only a few times. The rearrangement links TRBV3-1 to TRBJ2-2; D possibly corresponds to TRBD2 (5 bases). The CDR3 contains 17 residues. Germline CDR1 reads LGHDT; CDR2 reads YNNKEL (reference sequence). Trimming pared 4 bases from V and 5 bases from J, leaving 20 bases between. CDR3 amino acids: CASSPILDLRGTGELFF. As DNA, the CDR3 is TGTGCCAGCAGCCCGATCCTGGACCTCCGGGGAACCGGGGAGCTGTTTTTT.

This clonotype was found a few times. The V and J genes are TRBV9 and TRBJ2-1; D remains ambiguous. In germline, CDR1 is SGDLS, CDR2 YYNGEE. The CDR3 sequence is 17 residues long. Trimming took off 0 bases at V and 6 bases at J, with 19 bases between the two ends. This chain's CDR3 is CASSVVYGEGKGNEQFF. CDR3 DNA sequence: TGTGCCAGCAGCGTAGTGTATGGAGAAGGGAAAGGCAATGAGCAGTTCTTC.

This clonotype was counted only a few times. The chain employs TRBV5-4 and TRBJ1-3, with a possible D match to TRBD1 (5 bases). Trimming took off 1 base at V and 6 bases at J, with 14 bases between the two ends. This CDR3 has 15 amino acids. Germline V lookup: CDR1 SGHNT, CDR2 YYREEE (reference sequence). CDR3 residues: CASSLRWDRANTIYF. DNA of the CDR3: TGTGCCAGCAGCTTGAGGTGGGACCGGGCAAACACCATATATTTT.

The DNA of the CDR3 is TGTGCCAGCAGTGACCCCCGGGGTGAATACGAGCAGTACTTC. Translated, it gives CASSDPRGEYEQYF. The V call is TRBV2, the J call TRBJ2-7; a possible D gene is TRBD2 (5 bases). V was pared by 3 bases and J by 4 bases, with 13 bases between. This CDR3 is built from 14 residues. Germline V CDR1 and CDR2: SNHLY, FYNNEI. Drawing the rest from reference TRBV2 and TRBJ2-7, the complete variable domain is EPEVTQTPSHQVTQMGQEVILRCVPISNHLYFYWYRQILGQKVEFLVSFYNNEISEKSEIFDDQFSVERPDGSNFTLKIRSTKLEDSAMYFCASSDPRGEYEQYFGPGTRLTVT.

This clonotype was detected a few times. The rearrangement links TRBV5-6 to TRBJ1-2; D is ambiguous. The V end lost 0 bases, the J end lost 3 bases, and 9 bases lay between the germline ends. CDR1 and CDR2 (germline): SGHDT, YYEEEE. This CDR3 contains 14 residues. CDR3 sequence reads: CASSLAGTDYGYTF. In DNA form, the CDR3 reads TGTGCCAGCAGCTTGGCGGGCACGGACTATGGCTACACCTTC.

This rearrangement joins TRBV6-2 or TRBV6-3 to TRBJ2-1, with D hard to call. CDR3 length equals 13 residues. V was cut by 4 bases and J by 6 bases, with 10 bases left in between. Germline V gives CDR1 MNHEY, CDR2 SVGEGT. CDR3 residues: CASSSVTSNEQFF. DNA of the CDR3: TGTGCCAGCAGTTCGGTAACCTCCAATGAGCAGTTCTTC.

This clonotype was picked up many times. The chain has TRBV11-2 and TRBJ1-5, with 10 nucleotides matching TRBD1. Trimming removed 1 base from V and 6 bases from J; junction bases left unmatched: 9. Per the germline V gene, CDR1 is SGHAT and CDR2 is FQNNGV. CDR3 length: 17 amino acids. In nucleotides, the CDR3 is TGTGCCAGCAGCTTAGGCGAGGCGGGACAGGGGTTTCAGCCCCAGCATTTT. Protein sequence: CASSLGEAGQGFQPQHF.

The sample holds many counts of this clonotype. CDR3 sequence: CASSKDLSSYNEQFF. The CDR3 DNA follows: TGTGCCAGCAGTAAGGACTTAAGCTCCTACAATGAGCAGTTCTTC. The gene calls are TRBV11-2 and TRBJ2-1; D might be TRBD2 (5 bases). CDR1 is SGHAT and CDR2 is FQNNGV in the germline V gene. The CDR3 spans 15 residues. Trimming removed 6 bases at V and 0 bases at J, with 12 bases between.

J is TRBJ2-1 and V is TRBV15; D gene uncertain. The CDR3 extends over 12 amino acids. V was clipped by 3 bases and J by 9 bases, with 9 bases between them. Germline values: CDR1 LNHNV, CDR2 YYDKDF (reference sequence). CDR3 residues: CATSRRFGEQFF. Here the CDR3 DNA reads TGTGCCACCAGCAGGCGGTTCGGTGAGCAGTTCTTC.